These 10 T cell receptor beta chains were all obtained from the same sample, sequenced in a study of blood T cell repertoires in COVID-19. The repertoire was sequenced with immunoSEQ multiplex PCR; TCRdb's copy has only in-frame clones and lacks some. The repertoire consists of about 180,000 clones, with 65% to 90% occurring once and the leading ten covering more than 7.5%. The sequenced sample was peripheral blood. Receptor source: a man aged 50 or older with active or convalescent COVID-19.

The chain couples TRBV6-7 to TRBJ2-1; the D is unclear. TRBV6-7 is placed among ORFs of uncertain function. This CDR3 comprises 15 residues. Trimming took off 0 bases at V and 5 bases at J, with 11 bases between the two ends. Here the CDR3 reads CASSYSNSRDNEQFF. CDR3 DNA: TGTGCCAGCAGTTACTCGAATTCTAGAGACAATGAGCAGTTCTTC.

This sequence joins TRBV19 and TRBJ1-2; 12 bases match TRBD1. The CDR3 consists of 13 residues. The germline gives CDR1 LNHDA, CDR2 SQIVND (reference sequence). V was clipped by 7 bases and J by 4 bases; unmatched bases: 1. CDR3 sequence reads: CASKGQGAYGYTF. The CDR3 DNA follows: TGTGCCAGTAAGGGACAGGGGGCCTATGGCTACACCTTC.

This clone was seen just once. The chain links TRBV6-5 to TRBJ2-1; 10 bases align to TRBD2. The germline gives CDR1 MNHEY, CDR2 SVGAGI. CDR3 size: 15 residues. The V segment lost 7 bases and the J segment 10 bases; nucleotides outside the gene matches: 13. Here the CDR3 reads CASKYSGRPQGEQFF. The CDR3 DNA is TGTGCCAGCAAGTATAGCGGGAGGCCTCAGGGGGAGCAGTTCTTC.

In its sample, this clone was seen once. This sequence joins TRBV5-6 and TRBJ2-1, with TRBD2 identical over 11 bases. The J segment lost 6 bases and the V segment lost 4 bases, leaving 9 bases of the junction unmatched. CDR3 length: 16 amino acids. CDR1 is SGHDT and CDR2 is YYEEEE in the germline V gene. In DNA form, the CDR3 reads TGTGCCAGCAGCGAGTCCGGGACTAGCGGCCGCAATGAGCAGTTCTTC. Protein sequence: CASSESGTSGRNEQFF. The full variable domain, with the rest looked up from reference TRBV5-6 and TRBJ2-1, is DAGVTQSPTHLIKTRGQQVTLRCSPKSGHDTVSWYQQALGQGPQFIFQYYEEEERQRGNFPDRFSGHQFPNYSSELNVNALLLGDSALYLCASSESGTSGRNEQFFGPGTRLTVL.

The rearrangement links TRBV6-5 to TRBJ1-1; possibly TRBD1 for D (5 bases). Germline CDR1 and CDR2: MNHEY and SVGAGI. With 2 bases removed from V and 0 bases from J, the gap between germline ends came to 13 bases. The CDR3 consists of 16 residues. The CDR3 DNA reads TGTGCCAGCAGTTACGACAGCCGGAACATGAACACTGAAGCTTTCTTT. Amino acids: CASSYDSRNMNTEAFF.

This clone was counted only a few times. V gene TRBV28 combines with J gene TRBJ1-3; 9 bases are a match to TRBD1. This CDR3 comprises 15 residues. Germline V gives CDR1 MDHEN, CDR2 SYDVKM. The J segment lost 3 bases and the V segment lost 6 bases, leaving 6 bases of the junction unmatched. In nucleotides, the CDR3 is TGTGCCAGCAGCTCCGGGACAGGGTTTGGAAACACCATATATTTT. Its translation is CASSSGTGFGNTIYF.

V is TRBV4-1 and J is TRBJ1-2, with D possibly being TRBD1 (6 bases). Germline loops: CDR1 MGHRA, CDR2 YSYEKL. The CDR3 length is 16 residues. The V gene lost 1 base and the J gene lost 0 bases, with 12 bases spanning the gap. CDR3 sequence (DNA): TGCGCCAGCAGCCAAGGGGTACAGGGAGCTAACTATGGCTACACCTTC. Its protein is CASSQGVQGANYGYTF.

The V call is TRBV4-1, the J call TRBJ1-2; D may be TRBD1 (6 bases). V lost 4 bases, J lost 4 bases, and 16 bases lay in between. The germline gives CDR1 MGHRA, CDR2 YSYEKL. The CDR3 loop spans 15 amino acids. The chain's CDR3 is CASSLSRGIGYGYTF. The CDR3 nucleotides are TGCGCCAGCAGCCTATCCAGGGGCATCGGCTATGGCTACACCTTC.

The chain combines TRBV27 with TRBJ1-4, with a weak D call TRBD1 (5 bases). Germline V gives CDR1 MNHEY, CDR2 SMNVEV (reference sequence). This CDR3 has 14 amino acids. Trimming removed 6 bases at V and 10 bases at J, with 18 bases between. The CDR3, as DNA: TGTGCCAGCAGCCCCGAGCGGAGGAGGGGAAAACTGTTTTTT. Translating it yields CASSPERRRGKLFF.

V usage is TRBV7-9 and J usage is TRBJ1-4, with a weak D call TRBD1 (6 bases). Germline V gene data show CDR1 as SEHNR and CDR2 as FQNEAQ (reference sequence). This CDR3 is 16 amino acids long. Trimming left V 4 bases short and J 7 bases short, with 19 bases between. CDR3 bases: TGTGCCAGCAGCTCCTCCCCTGGGGGGGGCCTTGAAAAACTGTTTTTT. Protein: CASSSSPGGGLEKLFF.